There are a few counts of the clone carrying this T cell receptor (beta chain). The data derive from a study of T-cell memory formation after mild COVID-19. TCRdb redid the calling of the 5' RACE reads with MiXCR, one entry per CDR3 protein. This sample yields around 440,000 distinct CDR3 sequences, of which 15% to 20% are seen a single time; around an eighth belongs to the top ten. This CDR3 region has 17 residues. Germline CDR1 reads KGHSH; CDR2 reads LQKENI. Deletions cut 1 base from V and 7 bases from J, with 20 bases between. Sample: PBMCs or a T cell subset sorted from them (not recorded which). The V call is TRBV18, the J call TRBJ2-1; a weak D match, TRBD2 (6 bases). This receptor was identified in an adult woman who had mild COVID-19 (a few samples of this study predate the infection). Cell type and time point are not known. CDR3 in amino acids: CASSPRVGGTLGNEQFF. In DNA, the CDR3 is TGTGCCAGCTCACCACGGGTCGGAGGGACTTTAGGGAATGAGCAGTTCTTC.